This TCR beta chain was retrieved from a study of blood T cell repertoires in COVID-19. Study-wide context: Samples of COVID-19 (acute and convalescent) were obtained from the United States, Italy and Spain.

J was trimmed by 2 bases and V by 8 bases; bases with no gene match: 5. This CDR3 spans 14 amino acids. Looked up from germline, CDR1 is SNHLY and CDR2 is FYNNEI. Under the authors' procedure: Cell counts per sample came from amplifying reference gene primers. Assay used: immunoSEQ multiplex PCR; TCRdb lists only in-frame clones, some missing. V, J and clone size are taken as reported in that table, and D and trimming were inferred from the DNA itself. The sample gives approximately 160,000 clones, over 80% of which show up once; roughly 2.9% is in the top ten. The chain employs TRBV2 and TRBJ2-1; 8 bases agree with TRBD1. What was sequenced was peripheral blood. The sequence was collected from a woman aged 60-75 years with acute or convalescent COVID-19. The CDR3 DNA reads TGTGCCAGCTCGGACAGGGTGACCTACAATGAGCAGTTCTTC. Its protein is CASSDRVTYNEQFF.